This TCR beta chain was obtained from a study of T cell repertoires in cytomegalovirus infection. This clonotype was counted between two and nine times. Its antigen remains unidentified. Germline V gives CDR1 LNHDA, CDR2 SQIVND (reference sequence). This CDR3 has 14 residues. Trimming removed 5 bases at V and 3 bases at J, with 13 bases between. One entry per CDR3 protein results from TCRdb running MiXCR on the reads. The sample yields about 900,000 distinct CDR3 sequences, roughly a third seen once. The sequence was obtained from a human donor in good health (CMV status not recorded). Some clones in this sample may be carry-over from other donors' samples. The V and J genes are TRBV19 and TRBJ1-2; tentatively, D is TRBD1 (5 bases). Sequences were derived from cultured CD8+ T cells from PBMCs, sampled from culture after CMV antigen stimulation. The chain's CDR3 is CASSSGPPYYGYTF. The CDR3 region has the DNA TGTGCCAGTAGTTCGGGACCGCCTTACTATGGCTACACCTTC.